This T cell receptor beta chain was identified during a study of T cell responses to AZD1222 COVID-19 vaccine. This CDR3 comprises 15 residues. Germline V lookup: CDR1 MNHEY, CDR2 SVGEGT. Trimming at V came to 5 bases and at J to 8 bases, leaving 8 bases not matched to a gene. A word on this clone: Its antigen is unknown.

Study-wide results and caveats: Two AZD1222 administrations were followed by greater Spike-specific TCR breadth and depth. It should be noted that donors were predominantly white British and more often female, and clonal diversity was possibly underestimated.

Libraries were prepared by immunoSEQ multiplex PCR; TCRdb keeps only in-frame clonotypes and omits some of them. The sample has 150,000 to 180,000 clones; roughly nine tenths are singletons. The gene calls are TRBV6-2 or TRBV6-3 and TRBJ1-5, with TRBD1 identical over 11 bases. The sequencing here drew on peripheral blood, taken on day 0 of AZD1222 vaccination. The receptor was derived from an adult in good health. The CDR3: CASSPRRDRGEPQHF. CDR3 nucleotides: TGTGCCAGCAGTCCCAGACGGGACAGGGGGGAGCCCCAGCATTTT.